These 14 T cell receptor beta chains originate from one sample sequenced in a study of blood T cell repertoires in COVID-19. Repertoires were generated with immunoSEQ multiplex PCR, while TCRdb's copy carries only in-frame clones and drops some. The table lists hundreds of thousands of clones, 85% to 90% of them singletons. Source material: PBMCs or T cells enriched from blood (not recorded which). The receptors originated from a man aged 25 to 45 who had recovered from COVID-19.

This clone appeared once. The gene calls are TRBV9 and TRBJ2-1; the D gene is possibly TRBD1 (6 bases). Trimming removed 5 bases from V and 2 bases from J, with 11 bases in between. Germline values: CDR1 SGDLS, CDR2 YYNGEE. CDR3 length: 14 residues. The CDR3 is CASSSGQPYNEQFF. The CDR3 DNA reads TGTGCCAGCAGTTCAGGACAGCCCTACAATGAGCAGTTCTTC.

DNA of the CDR3: TGTGCGCAGCGCCCGGGAAGAAATTCACCCCTCCACTTT. Translating gives CAQRPGRNSPLHF. The chain links TRBV5-4 to TRBJ1-6; D is uncertain. In germline, CDR1 is SGHNT, CDR2 YYREEE (reference sequence). CDR3 size: 13 residues.

The chain employs TRBV10-2 and TRBJ2-1; 8 bases line up with TRBD2. The CDR3 contains 16 residues. CDR1 WSHSY and CDR2 SAAADI come from the germline V gene. The J segment lost 7 bases and the V segment lost 0 bases, leaving 8 bases of the junction unmatched. The CDR3 sequence is CASSESFGRGGNEQFF. CDR3 bases: TGCGCCAGCAGTGAGTCGTTCGGGAGGGGCGGAAATGAGCAGTTCTTC.

V gene TRBV28 combines with J gene TRBJ1-5, with a tentative D call TRBD1 (6 bases). The V end was cut by 3 bases, the J end by 3 bases, with 15 bases between. The CDR3 covers 16 residues. Germline V gene sequence: CDR1 MDHEN, CDR2 SYDVKM. The DNA of the CDR3 is TGTGCCAGCAGTTTGCCCCGGGACACACTCAATCAGCCCCAGCATTTT. It encodes CASSLPRDTLNQPQHF. Complete variable domain (other parts from reference TRBV28 and TRBJ1-5): DVKVTQSSRYLVKRTGEKVFLECVQDMDHENMFWYRQDPGLGLRLIYFSYDVKMKEKGDIPEGYSVSREKKERFSLILESASTNQTSMYLCASSLPRDTLNQPQHFGDGTRLSIL.

This sequence joins TRBV24-1 and TRBJ2-7; 9 bases align to TRBD1. Germline V gene data show CDR1 as KGHDR and CDR2 as SFDVKD. After removal of 3 bases from V and 5 bases from J, the junction contained 13 bases not matched to a gene. The CDR3 sequence is 17 residues long. CDR3 amino acids: CATSDHPEQGARDEQYF. CDR3 sequence (DNA): TGTGCCACCAGTGATCATCCAGAACAGGGGGCGCGCGACGAGCAGTACTTC.

A remark on this clone: Other DNA sequences from this sample encode an identical CDR3 as well. The chain uses TRBV10-3 and TRBJ1-2; D is unresolved. Trimming took 3 bases from V and 4 from J, leaving 9 bases between them. The CDR3 is 13 residues long. In germline, CDR1 is ENHRY, CDR2 SYGVKD. CDR3 bases: TGTGCCATCAGTGAAGGAGGGTTCTATGGCTACACCTTC. It is translated as CAISEGGFYGYTF.

This chain uses TRBV5-5 with TRBJ1-6; no firm D call. Deletions cut 7 bases from V and 4 bases from J, with 15 bases between. The CDR3 is 15 residues long. Germline V gene sequence: CDR1 SGHKS, CDR2 YYEKEE (reference sequence). The CDR3 DNA reads TGTGCCAGCGGACTGCGTGGGAGTTATAATTCACCCCTCCACTTT. Translating it yields CASGLRGSYNSPLHF.

J is TRBJ1-2 and V is TRBV9; D remains unclear. The CDR3 has 12 amino acids. The V gene lost 6 bases and the J gene lost 5 bases, with 11 bases spanning the gap. Per germline, CDR1 SGDLS and CDR2 YYNGEE. CDR3 amino acids: CASITGGYGYTF. The CDR3 DNA follows: TGTGCCAGCATTACCGGAGGGTATGGCTACACCTTC.

The chain couples TRBV5-1 to TRBJ2-1, with D possibly TRBD2 on 6 matching bases. Trimming shortened V by 3 bases and J by 6 bases, and 16 bases separated the two germline ends. Germline CDR1 and CDR2: SGHRS and YFSETQ. The CDR3 runs 15 residues. The CDR3 nucleotides are TGCGCCAGCAGCTCGGGGGTCGGAGGAACCAATGAGCAGTTCTTC. Its protein is CASSSGVGGTNEQFF. Combining the CDR3 with reference TRBV5-1 and TRBJ2-1 gives the whole variable domain KAGVTQTPRYLIKTRGQQVTLSCSPISGHRSVSWYQQTPGQGLQFLFEYFSETQRNKGNFPGRFSGRQFSNSRSEMNVSTLELGDSALYLCASSSGVGGTNEQFFGPGTRLTVL.

V is TRBV28 and J is TRBJ2-3; 7 bases agree with TRBD2. The CDR3 has 14 amino acids. Germline V gene data show CDR1 as MDHEN and CDR2 as SYDVKM. After removal of 6 bases from V and 7 bases from J, the junction contained 10 bases not matched to a gene. CDR3 sequence: CASSLAAYPNTQYF. The CDR3 coding sequence is TGTGCCAGCAGCCTAGCGGCCTACCCCAATACGCAGTATTTT.

DNA of the CDR3: TGTGCCACTACCCAGCGGGAGTGGACCGGGGAGCTGTTTTTT. It translates to CATTQREWTGELFF. This chain connects TRBV3-1 (or the pseudogene TRBV3-2) to TRBJ2-2; TRBD2 matches at 8 bases. The CDR3 is made up of 14 amino acids. CDR1 is LGHDT and CDR2 is YNNKEL in the germline V gene (reference sequence). Losses at the gene ends were 10 bases for V and 5 bases for J; bases not matched to a gene: 9.

The genes are TRBV10-3 and TRBJ1-2; D unresolved. CDR1 is ENHRY and CDR2 is SYGVKD in the germline V gene. The CDR3 consists of 13 residues. The ends were cut back, 2 bases at V and 6 bases at J, with 10 bases in the middle. The DNA of the CDR3 is TGTGCCATCAGTGAGGAGAACGGGAATGGCTACACCTTC. Its protein is CAISEENGNGYTF.

This chain joins TRBV27 and TRBJ2-1, with 9 bases lining up with TRBD2. The germline gives CDR1 MNHEY, CDR2 SMNVEV (reference sequence). V trimming: 3 bases; J trimming: 5 bases; junction bases outside the gene matches: 8. This CDR3 is 16 amino acids long. CDR3 protein: CASSLLGTSSNNEQFF. DNA of the CDR3: TGTGCCAGCAGTTTGCTCGGGACTAGCAGTAACAATGAGCAGTTCTTC.

This chain uses TRBV3-1 (or the pseudogene TRBV3-2) with TRBJ2-2; 9 bases align to TRBD2. The CDR3 totals 15 residues. Germline V gene sequence: CDR1 LGHDT, CDR2 YNNKEL (reference sequence). V lost 4 bases to trimming and J lost 6 bases; unmatched junction nucleotides: 6. Here the CDR3 reads CASSLGTSLAGELFF. CDR3 DNA: TGTGCCAGCAGCCTTGGGACTAGCCTTGCCGGGGAGCTGTTTTTT.